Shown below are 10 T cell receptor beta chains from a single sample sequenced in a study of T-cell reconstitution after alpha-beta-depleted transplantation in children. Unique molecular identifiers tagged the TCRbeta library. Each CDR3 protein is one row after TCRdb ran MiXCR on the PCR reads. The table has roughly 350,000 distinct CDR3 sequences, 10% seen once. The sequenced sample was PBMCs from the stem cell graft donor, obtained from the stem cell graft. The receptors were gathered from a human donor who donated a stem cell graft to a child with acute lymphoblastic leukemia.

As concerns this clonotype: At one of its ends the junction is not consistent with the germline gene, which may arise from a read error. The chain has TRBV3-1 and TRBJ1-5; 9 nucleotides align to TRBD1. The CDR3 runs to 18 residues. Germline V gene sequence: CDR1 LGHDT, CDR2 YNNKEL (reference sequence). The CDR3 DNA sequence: TGTACCAGCTGCCACGGGACAGGGCCATTAGGGAGCAATCAGCCCCAGCATTTT. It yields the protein CTSCHGTGPLGSNQPQHF.

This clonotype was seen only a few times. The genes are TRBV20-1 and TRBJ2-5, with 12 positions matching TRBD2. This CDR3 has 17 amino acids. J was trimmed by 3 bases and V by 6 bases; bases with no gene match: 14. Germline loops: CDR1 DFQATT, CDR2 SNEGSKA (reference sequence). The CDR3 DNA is TGCAGTGCCACCCACCCCCGGGCTAGCGGGAGGGAAGAGACCCAGTACTTC. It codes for CSATHPRASGREETQYF.

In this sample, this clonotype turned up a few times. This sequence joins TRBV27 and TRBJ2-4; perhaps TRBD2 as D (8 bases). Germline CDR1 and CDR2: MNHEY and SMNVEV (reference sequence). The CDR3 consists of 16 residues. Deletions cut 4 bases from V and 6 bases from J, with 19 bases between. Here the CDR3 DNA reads TGTGCCAGCAGTTCCAGGGGGGCGGGAGGAGGAAACATTCAGTACTTC. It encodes CASSSRGAGGGNIQYF.

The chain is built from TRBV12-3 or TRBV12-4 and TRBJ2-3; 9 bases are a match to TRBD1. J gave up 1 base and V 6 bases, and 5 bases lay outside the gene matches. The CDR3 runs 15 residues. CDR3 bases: TGTGCCAGCAGCCGGACAGGGGTTCGCACAGATACGCAGTATTTT. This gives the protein CASSRTGVRTDTQYF.

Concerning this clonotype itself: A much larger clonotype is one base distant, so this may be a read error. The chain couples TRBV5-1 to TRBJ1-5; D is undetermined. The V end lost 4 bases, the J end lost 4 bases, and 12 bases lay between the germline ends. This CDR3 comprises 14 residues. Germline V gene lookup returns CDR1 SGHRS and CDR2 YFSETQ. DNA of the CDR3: TGCGCCAGCAGCGAGGCGACGACGAATCAGCCCCAGCATTTT. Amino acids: CASSEATTNQPQHF.

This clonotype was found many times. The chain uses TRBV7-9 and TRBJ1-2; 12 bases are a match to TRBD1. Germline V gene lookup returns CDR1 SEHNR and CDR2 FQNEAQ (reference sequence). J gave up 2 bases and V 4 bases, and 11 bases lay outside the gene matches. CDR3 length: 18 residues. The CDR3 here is CASSSIPGQGARNYGYTF. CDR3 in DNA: TGTGCCAGCAGCTCGATACCGGGACAGGGGGCGCGGAACTATGGCTACACCTTC.

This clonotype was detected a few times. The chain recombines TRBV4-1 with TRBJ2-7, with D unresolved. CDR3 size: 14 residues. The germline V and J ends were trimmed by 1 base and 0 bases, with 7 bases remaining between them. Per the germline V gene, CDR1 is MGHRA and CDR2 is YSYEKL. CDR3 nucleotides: TGCGCCAGCAGCCAAGGTATGGTCTCCTACGAGCAGTACTTC. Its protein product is CASSQGMVSYEQYF.

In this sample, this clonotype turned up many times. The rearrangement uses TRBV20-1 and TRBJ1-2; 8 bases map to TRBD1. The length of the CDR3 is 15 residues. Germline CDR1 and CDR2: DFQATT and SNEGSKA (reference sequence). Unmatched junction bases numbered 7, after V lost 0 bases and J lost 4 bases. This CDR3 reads CSARDVRTGSYGYTF. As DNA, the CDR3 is TGCAGTGCTAGAGATGTTCGGACAGGGAGCTATGGCTACACCTTC.

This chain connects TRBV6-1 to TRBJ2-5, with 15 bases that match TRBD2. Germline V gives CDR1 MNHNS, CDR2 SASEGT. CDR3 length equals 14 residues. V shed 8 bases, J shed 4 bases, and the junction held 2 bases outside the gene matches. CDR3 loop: CASGGLAGGETQYF. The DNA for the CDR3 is TGTGCCAGCGGGGGACTAGCGGGAGGAGAGACCCAGTACTTC.

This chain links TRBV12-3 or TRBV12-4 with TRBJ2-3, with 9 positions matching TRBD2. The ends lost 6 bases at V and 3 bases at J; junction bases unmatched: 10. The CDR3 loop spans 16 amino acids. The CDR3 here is CASRRGAGGYTDTQYF. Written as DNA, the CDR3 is TGTGCCAGCAGGCGAGGAGCGGGAGGCTATACAGATACGCAGTATTTT.